One T cell receptor (beta chain) is described in this entry. The antigen is unknown. Time point given: after dendritic cell vaccination, including at tumor progression/relapse. PBMC sampling occurred before vaccination, two weeks after the third dose, and at progression. Only in-frame clones appear in the TCRdb table, and some are missing; sequencing was by immunoSEQ multiplex PCR. Of tens of thousands of clones listed, 85% are singletons. The data stem from a study of glioma-infiltrating T cells after dendritic cell vaccination. Whole-study findings and limits: Higher pretreatment TIL content predicted longer progression-free time and survival.

V shed 4 bases and J 8 bases; nucleotides not matched to a gene: 11. The CDR3 contains 16 residues. Germline values: CDR1 KGHSH, CDR2 LQKENI. This receptor was obtained from a human donor with glioblastoma. The material sequenced was blood, taken after dendritic cell vaccination. The chain combines TRBV18 with TRBJ1-3; 10 bases are shared with TRBD1. In nucleotides, the CDR3 is TGTGCCAGCTCACTAAACCCCGCTGGGACAGGGGACACCATATATTTT. Residues: CASSLNPAGTGDTIYF.